The 19 T cell receptor beta chains given below trace back to one sample, sequenced in a study of blood T cell repertoires in COVID-19. Data came from immunoSEQ multiplex PCR; TCRdb stores just in-frame clones and leaves some out. The sample holds about 49,000 clones, 70% to 90% seen once. The sample was peripheral blood. Every receptor here comes from a human donor in a cohort sampled during active COVID-19.

This clone appeared a single time. V and J are TRBV7-2 and TRBJ2-1; 12 nucleotides match TRBD2. Germline CDR1 SGHTA, CDR2 FQGNSA. After removal of 1 base from V and 8 bases from J, the junction contained 9 bases not matched to a gene. This CDR3 has 17 amino acids. CDR3 residues: CASSLEVGLAGRDEQFF. In DNA form, the CDR3 reads TGTGCCAGCAGCTTAGAAGTAGGACTAGCGGGAAGGGATGAGCAGTTCTTC.

J is TRBJ1-1 and V is TRBV6-2 or TRBV6-3; tentatively, D is TRBD1 (6 bases). Trimming took off 4 bases at V and 0 bases at J, with 9 bases between the two ends. This CDR3 has 14 amino acids. In germline, CDR1 is MNHEY, CDR2 SVGEGT. CDR3 coding DNA: TGTGCCAGCAGTTCGGCAGGGGTGAACACTGAAGCTTTCTTT. It encodes CASSSAGVNTEAFF.

This chain connects TRBV30 to TRBJ2-7, with a tentative D call TRBD2 (6 bases). V was cut by 8 bases and J by 2 bases, with 22 bases left in between. This CDR3 region has 15 residues. Germline CDR1 and CDR2: GTSNPN and SVGIG (reference sequence). DNA for the CDR3: TGTGCCGGAGGGGCCCCGGCGAAGGGAGCCTACGAGCAGTACTTC. Amino acids: CAGGAPAKGAYEQYF.

The chain has TRBV28 and TRBJ2-4; no definite D call. V was shortened by 4 bases and J by 0 bases, with 10 bases between the two germline ends. CDR3 length: 15 amino acids. CDR1 MDHEN and CDR2 SYDVKM come from the germline V gene. The CDR3 spells CASSSSPRAKNIQYF. In DNA form, the CDR3 reads TGTGCCAGCAGTTCCTCACCCAGAGCCAAAAACATTCAGTACTTC. Using reference TRBV28 and TRBJ2-4 for the parts outside the CDR3, the full variable domain is DVKVTQSSRYLVKRTGEKVFLECVQDMDHENMFWYRQDPGLGLRLIYFSYDVKMKEKGDIPEGYSVSREKKERFSLILESASTNQTSMYLCASSSSPRAKNIQYFGAGTRLSVL.

The chain joins TRBV18 to TRBJ1-5, with a tentative D call TRBD1 (6 bases). CDR1 and CDR2 (germline): KGHSH, LQKENI. The CDR3 is 15 residues long. V lost 3 bases to trimming and J lost 9 bases, with 18 bases between them. CDR3 region: CASSPPGAGVRPQHF. Here the CDR3 DNA reads TGTGCCAGCTCACCCCCAGGGGCGGGAGTTAGGCCCCAGCATTTT.

The J gene is TRBJ2-2, the V gene TRBV19; maybe TRBD1 (5 bases). The CDR3 spans 13 residues. Germline V lookup: CDR1 LNHDA, CDR2 SQIVND (reference sequence). The V end was cut by 11 bases, the J end by 1 base, with 11 bases between. The CDR3 loop is CACQTENTGELFF. The DNA of the CDR3 is TGTGCCTGTCAGACAGAGAACACCGGGGAGCTGTTTTTT. Based on the CDR3 plus reference TRBV19 and TRBJ2-2, the full variable domain is DGGITQSPKYLFRKEGQNVTLSCEQNLNHDAMYWYRQDPGQGLRLIYYSQIVNDFQKGDIAEGYSVSREKKESFPLTVTSAQKNPTAFYLCACQTENTGELFFGEGSRLTVL.

V and J are TRBV18 and TRBJ1-1; a weak D match, TRBD1 (6 bases). The CDR3 consists of 19 residues. Germline V gene data show CDR1 as KGHSH and CDR2 as LQKENI. The ends were cut back, 5 bases at V and 4 bases at J, with 29 bases in the middle. The CDR3 sequence is CASSSTGLFSGEGSTEAFF. The CDR3 DNA reads as TGTGCCAGCTCATCTACCGGACTATTTTCAGGGGAGGGGAGCACTGAAGCTTTCTTT.

The chain links TRBV15 to TRBJ1-2, with 7 nucleotides matching TRBD1. The germline V gene has CDR1 LNHNV and CDR2 YYDKDF (reference sequence). The CDR3 spans 16 residues. V lost 4 bases, J lost 2 bases, and 10 bases stayed unmatched. The CDR3 protein is CATSTRAGQANYGYTF. CDR3 in DNA: TGTGCCACCAGCACCAGAGCCGGACAGGCCAACTATGGCTACACCTTC.

This clone was recorded only once. The V gene is TRBV7-9, the J gene TRBJ2-1; D unresolved. This CDR3 has 13 residues. Trimming left V 7 bases short and J 7 bases short, with 14 bases between. Germline V gene lookup returns CDR1 SEHNR and CDR2 FQNEAQ (reference sequence). The CDR3 loop is CASNSLYGNEQFF. The CDR3 DNA follows: TGTGCCAGCAACTCACTATACGGGAATGAGCAGTTCTTC.

The chain recombines TRBV19 with TRBJ2-7; 9 nucleotides align to TRBD1. The V and J ends lost 7 bases and 2 bases, in that order; junction bases with no gene match: 6. Germline V gene sequence: CDR1 LNHDA, CDR2 SQIVND (reference sequence). This CDR3 contains 14 residues. CDR3 sequence reads: CASTGTGTPYEQYF. CDR3 bases: TGTGCCAGTACCGGGACAGGGACCCCCTACGAGCAGTACTTC. The whole variable domain, filled in from reference TRBV19 and TRBJ2-7, reads DGGITQSPKYLFRKEGQNVTLSCEQNLNHDAMYWYRQDPGQGLRLIYYSQIVNDFQKGDIAEGYSVSREKKESFPLTVTSAQKNPTAFYLCASTGTGTPYEQYFGPGTRLTVT.

This clone was counted a few times. The chain combines TRBV28 with TRBJ1-5; TRBD1 aligns across 12 bases. Germline assignment: CDR1 MDHEN and CDR2 SYDVKM. J gave up 10 bases and V 5 bases, and 9 bases lay outside the gene matches. CDR3 length: 15 amino acids. The CDR3 is CASSLTGTGGDPQHF. The CDR3 region has the DNA TGTGCCAGCAGTCTCACCGGGACAGGGGGCGATCCCCAGCATTTT. The complete variable domain, with remaining parts taken from reference TRBV28 and TRBJ1-5, reads DVKVTQSSRYLVKRTGEKVFLECVQDMDHENMFWYRQDPGLGLRLIYFSYDVKMKEKGDIPEGYSVSREKKERFSLILESASTNQTSMYLCASSLTGTGGDPQHFGDGTRLSIL.

The gene calls are TRBV27 and TRBJ2-1; TRBD2 is a possible D gene (6 bases). This CDR3 spans 15 amino acids. The germline gives CDR1 MNHEY, CDR2 SMNVEV (reference sequence). The V gene lost 0 bases and the J gene lost 1 base, with 7 bases spanning the gap. The chain's CDR3 is CASSLSSGSYNEQFF. The DNA for the CDR3 is TGTGCCAGCAGTTTATCAAGCGGGTCCTACAATGAGCAGTTCTTC.

This rearrangement joins TRBV27 to TRBJ1-4, with D possibly matching TRBD1 (5 bases). CDR1 and CDR2 (germline): MNHEY, SMNVEV (reference sequence). The CDR3 consists of 15 residues. Trimming stripped 5 bases from V and 9 bases from J, with 19 bases between. CDR3: CASSPGWQEGKKLFF. CDR3 bases: TGTGCCAGCAGTCCGGGGTGGCAGGAGGGGAAAAAACTGTTTTTT.

The V gene is TRBV7-2, the J gene TRBJ2-5; possibly TRBD2 for D (6 bases). The CDR3 totals 15 residues. V dropped 8 bases and J dropped 4 bases, with 20 bases sitting between them. CDR1 SGHTA and CDR2 FQGNSA come from the germline V gene. The CDR3 DNA sequence: TGTGCCAGCGCTACCGGACCCTCACTAGCAGAGACCCAGTACTTC. Translating gives CASATGPSLAETQYF.

The chain joins TRBV11-2 to TRBJ1-2; TRBD1 matches at 7 bases. After removal of 5 bases from V and 8 bases from J, the junction contained 8 bases not matched to a gene. This CDR3 has 13 amino acids. The germline V gene has CDR1 SGHAT and CDR2 FQNNGV. CDR3 residues: CASSRQNRGGYTF. The CDR3, as DNA: TGTGCCAGCAGCCGACAAAACAGGGGAGGCTACACCTTC.

As regards this clone: The sample has other DNA sequences that encode this CDR3 too. The chain has TRBV3-1 (or the pseudogene TRBV3-2) and TRBJ1-5; D is possibly TRBD1 (5 bases). The CDR3 contains 12 residues. The V end lost 6 bases, the J end lost 8 bases, and 11 bases lay between the germline ends. From germline, CDR1 is LGHDT and CDR2 YNNKEL (reference sequence). This CDR3 is CASSRQGEPQHF. CDR3 nucleotides: TGTGCCAGCAGTCGTCAGGGCGAGCCCCAGCATTTT.

The chain is built from TRBV11-2 and TRBJ1-1, with D unresolved. V was trimmed by 1 base and J by 1 base, leaving 7 bases between them. Germline CDR1 is SGHAT and CDR2 is FQNNGV. The CDR3 length is 14 residues. The DNA of the CDR3 is TGTGCCAGCAGCTTAGTAGGCGGGAACACTGAAGCTTTCTTT. This encodes CASSLVGGNTEAFF. Full variable domain (outside the CDR3, taken from reference TRBV11-2 and TRBJ1-1): EAGVAQSPRYKIIEKRQSVAFWCNPISGHATLYWYQQILGQGPKLLIQFQNNGVVDDSQLPKDRFSAERLKGVDSTLKIQPAKLEDSAVYLCASSLVGGNTEAFFGQGTRLTVV.

The rearrangement links TRBV4-1 to TRBJ2-5, with TRBD2 matching over 7 bases. CDR1 MGHRA and CDR2 YSYEKL come from the germline V gene. The CDR3 spans 15 residues. Trimming took 2 bases from V and 5 from J; bases not matched to a gene: 8. The CDR3: CASSQLTSQIETQYF. CDR3 DNA sequence: TGCGCCAGCAGCCAACTGACTAGCCAGATCGAGACCCAGTACTTC.

The chain employs TRBV6-2 or TRBV6-3 and TRBJ2-5, with unresolved D. Germline V gene data show CDR1 as MNHEY and CDR2 as SVGEGT. This CDR3 spans 12 amino acids. V dropped 2 bases and J dropped 6 bases, with 7 bases sitting between them. The CDR3 reads CASSYVLQTQYF. Written as DNA, the CDR3 is TGTGCCAGCAGTTACGTCCTTCAGACCCAGTACTTC.